Below are 11 T cell receptor beta chains sequenced from a single sample in a study of glioma-infiltrating T cells after dendritic cell vaccination. Only in-frame clones appear in the TCRdb table, and some are missing; sequencing was by immunoSEQ multiplex PCR. The sample shows over 80,000 clones, around four fifths of them seen only once. As for time point: after dendritic cell vaccination, including at tumor progression/relapse. This sample comprised blood, obtained after dendritic cell vaccination. The receptors here all came from a human donor with glioblastoma.

The V and J genes are TRBV2 and TRBJ2-1, with 10 bases that match TRBD1. This CDR3 is built from 15 residues. The V and J ends lost 3 bases and 7 bases, in that order; junction bases with no gene match: 6. Germline V gives CDR1 SNHLY, CDR2 FYNNEI. The CDR3 spells CASSEWTGGPNEQFF. CDR3 coding DNA: TGTGCCAGCAGTGAGTGGACAGGGGGTCCGAATGAGCAGTTCTTC.

This chain links TRBV7-9 with TRBJ2-1; 9 bases align to TRBD1. The CDR3 consists of 14 residues. Trimming took 5 bases from V and 8 from J; bases not matched to a gene: 7. Per the germline V gene, CDR1 is SEHNR and CDR2 is FQNEAQ (reference sequence). CDR3 loop: CASSRGQGGDEQFF. In DNA form, the CDR3 reads TGTGCCAGCAGCAGGGGACAGGGAGGCGATGAGCAGTTCTTC.

This clone has a count of ten or more. V usage is TRBV6-1 and J usage is TRBJ2-7, with 7 bases identical to TRBD1. Germline-derived CDR1 and CDR2 are MNHNS and SASEGT. The CDR3 totals 14 residues. J gave up 4 bases and V 4 bases, and 7 bases lay outside the gene matches. In nucleotides, the CDR3 is TGTGCCAGCAGTGCTCACAGGGGTGGTTACGAGCAGTACTTC. Translating it yields CASSAHRGGYEQYF.

This clone has just a few counts. This sequence joins TRBV5-4 and TRBJ1-3; D not resolved. Germline CDR1 and CDR2: SGHNT and YYREEE (reference sequence). The CDR3 length is 12 residues. Trimming took off 4 bases at V and 2 bases at J, with 4 bases between the two ends. CDR3 sequence: CASSQTGNTIYF. The CDR3 DNA reads TGTGCCAGCAGCCAAACTGGAAACACCATATATTTT.

This clone was seen a few times. The CDR3 is CASSVEDYSTDTQYF. CDR3 DNA sequence: TGTGCCAGCAGTGTTGAGGACTACAGCACAGATACGCAGTATTTT. The chain uses TRBV2 and TRBJ2-3; D might be TRBD2 (6 bases). Looked up from germline, CDR1 is SNHLY and CDR2 is FYNNEI. V was clipped by 4 bases and J by 0 bases, with 11 bases between them. The CDR3 is 15 amino acids.

The rearrangement joins TRBV4-2 to TRBJ1-4, with D perhaps TRBD1 (5 bases). V lost 6 bases to trimming and J lost 4 bases, with 12 bases between them. Germline V lookup: CDR1 LGHNA, CDR2 YNFKEQ. The CDR3 has 14 amino acids. The chain's CDR3 is CASRNGTFNEKLFF. The CDR3 nucleotides are TGTGCCAGCAGGAACGGGACTTTTAATGAAAAACTGTTTTTT.

The CDR3 sequence: CASSISRAHGYTF. In DNA form, the CDR3 reads TGTGCCAGTAGTATTTCCAGGGCCCATGGCTACACCTTC. This sequence joins TRBV19 and TRBJ1-2, with D possibly matching TRBD1 (5 bases). The V end was cut by 3 bases, the J end by 6 bases, with 11 bases between. This CDR3 contains 13 residues. CDR1 LNHDA and CDR2 SQIVND come from the germline V gene (reference sequence).

The rearrangement joins TRBV5-6 to TRBJ1-1; tentatively, D is TRBD1 (5 bases). The CDR3 covers 15 residues. Trimming left V 2 bases short and J 2 bases short, with 13 bases between. CDR1 is SGHDT, CDR2 YYEEEE, per germline. The CDR3 DNA reads TGTGCCAGCAGCTTCAGCGACAGAATAAACACTGAAGCTTTCTTT. This translates into CASSFSDRINTEAFF.

This clone came up many times. The chain uses TRBV6-1 and TRBJ1-1, with 7 bases identical to TRBD1. Germline V gives CDR1 MNHNS, CDR2 SASEGT. J gave up 7 bases and V 3 bases, and 11 bases lay outside the gene matches. This CDR3 contains 15 residues. CDR3 residues: CASSEDTGTVYEAFF. DNA for the CDR3: TGTGCCAGCAGTGAGGATACCGGGACAGTTTATGAAGCTTTCTTT.

The chain uses TRBV6-1 and TRBJ1-5, with no clear D. V dropped 6 bases and J dropped 1 base, with 4 bases sitting between them. CDR1 and CDR2 (germline): MNHNS, SASEGT. This CDR3 is built from 12 residues. CDR3 sequence reads: CASRGSNQPQHF. The CDR3 nucleotides are TGTGCCAGCAGGGGCAGCAATCAGCCCCAGCATTTT.

A few counts support this clone. This rearrangement joins TRBV6-1 to TRBJ2-7, with 10 bases fitting TRBD1. Trimming cost V 10 bases and J 4 bases; bases outside gene matches: 4. The CDR3 is made up of 12 amino acids. Germline-derived CDR1 and CDR2 are MNHNS and SASEGT. In DNA form, the CDR3 reads TGTGCCACTCGGGACAGGGGATACGAGCAGTACTTC. Its translation: CATRDRGYEQYF.